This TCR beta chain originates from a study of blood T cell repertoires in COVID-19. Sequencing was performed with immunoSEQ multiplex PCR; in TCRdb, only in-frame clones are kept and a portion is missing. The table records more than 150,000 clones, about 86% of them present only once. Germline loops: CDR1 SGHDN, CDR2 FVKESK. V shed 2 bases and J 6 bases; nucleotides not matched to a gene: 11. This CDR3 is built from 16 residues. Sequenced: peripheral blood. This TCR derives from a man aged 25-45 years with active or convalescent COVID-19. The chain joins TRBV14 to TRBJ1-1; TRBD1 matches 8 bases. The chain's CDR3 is CASSQKTGGPLAEAFF. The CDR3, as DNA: TGTGCCAGCAGCCAAAAAACAGGGGGTCCCCTCGCTGAAGCTTTCTTT.